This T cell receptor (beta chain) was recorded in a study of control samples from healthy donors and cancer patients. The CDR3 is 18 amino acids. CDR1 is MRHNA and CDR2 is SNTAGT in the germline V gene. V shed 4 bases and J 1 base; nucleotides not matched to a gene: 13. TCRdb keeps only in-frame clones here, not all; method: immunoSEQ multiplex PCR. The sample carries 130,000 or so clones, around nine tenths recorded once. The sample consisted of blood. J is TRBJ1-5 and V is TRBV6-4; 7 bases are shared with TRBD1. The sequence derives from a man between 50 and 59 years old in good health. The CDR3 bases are TGTGCCAGCAGTGGGGGGGGGCAGGGGGAGAGAAGCAATCAGCCCCAGCATTTT. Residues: CASSGGGQGERSNQPQHF.